The rows below give T cell receptor beta chains drawn from one sample of a study of T cell responses to AZD1222 COVID-19 vaccine. Profiling relied on immunoSEQ multiplex PCR, and the TCRdb table lists in-frame clones only, not all of them. The top ten clones hold about 4.9% of a sample with approximately 100,000 clones, roughly 90% of them seen once. Sequenced here: peripheral blood, sampled on day 0 of AZD1222 vaccination. Source of these receptors: an adult in good health. Each CDR3 is given with its conserved first and last residue. A D gene is named only where the DNA matches it firmly. Rows give clone size only sometimes, using once, few, many, or a class for an expanded clone.

clone_size	v_call	d_call	j_call	cdr3_aa	cdr3_nt
NA	TRBV30	NA	TRBJ1-5	CAWSAQGGFQPQHF	TGTGCCTGGAGTGCACAGGGTGGTTTTCAGCCCCAGCATTTT
NA	TRBV28	TRBD1	TRBJ2-1	CASSPGDRGFWNEQFF	TGTGCCAGCAGCCCCGGAGACAGGGGCTTTTGGAATGAGCAGTTCTTC
NA	TRBV18	NA	TRBJ2-7	CASSPPAWWRGLNEQYF	TGTGCCAGCTCACCACCGGCCTGGTGGAGGGGGCTGAACGAGCAGTACTTC
NA	TRBV28	TRBD1	TRBJ1-2	CASRGQVYGYTF	TGTGCCAGCCGGGGACAGGTCTATGGCTACACCTTC
few	TRBV29-1	TRBD1	TRBJ1-1	CSVDAARGRHTEAFF	TGCAGCGTCGATGCGGCCAGGGGGCGCCACACTGAAGCTTTCTTT
NA	TRBV19	TRBD1	TRBJ1-1	CASSIDKRQGRNTEAFF	TGTGCCAGTAGTATAGATAAAAGACAGGGGCGGAACACTGAAGCTTTCTTT
once	TRBV18	NA	TRBJ1-1	CASSPEGLVAFF	TGTGCCAGCTCACCAGAGGGGCTGGTAGCTTTCTTT
once	TRBV7-2	TRBD1	TRBJ2-7	CASSLDRGYSYEQYF	TGTGCCAGCAGCTTAGACAGGGGCTACTCCTACGAGCAGTACTTC
NA	TRBV3-1/TRBV3-2	NA	TRBJ2-1	CASSPTGVRGGNEQFF	TGTGCCAGCAGCCCAACAGGGGTCCGGGGGGGCAATGAGCAGTTCTTC
NA	TRBV5-1	TRBD1	TRBJ2-2	CASSLTHRGAGELFF	TGCGCCAGCAGCTTAACGCACAGGGGGGCCGGGGAGCTGTTTTTT
NA	TRBV28	NA	TRBJ1-4	CASTNGGAGQGKLFF	TGTGCCAGCACCAACGGCGGGGCAGGGCAAGGAAAACTGTTTTTT
NA	TRBV24-1	TRBD1	TRBJ2-3	CATSDPTGAADTQYF	TGTGCCACCAGTGACCCTACAGGGGCCGCAGATACGCAGTATTTT
few	TRBV7-2	NA	TRBJ2-3	CASSLAGAGADTQYF	TGTGCCAGCAGCTTAGCGGGAGCTGGCGCAGATACGCAGTATTTT
NA	TRBV27	NA	TRBJ2-5	CASSLKGQETQYF	TGTGCCAGCAGTTTGAAGGGTCAAGAGACCCAGTACTTC
NA	TRBV11-1	NA	TRBJ1-3	CASSSGLLSGNTIYF	TGTGCCAGCAGCTCGGGACTGCTCTCTGGAAACACCATATATTTT
few	TRBV6-5	NA	TRBJ2-7	CASSHGRAGQYF	TGTGCCAGCAGTCATGGACGGGCTGGGCAGTACTTC
NA	TRBV9	NA	TRBJ2-3	CASSVERRASTDTQYF	TGTGCCAGCAGCGTAGAGCGGAGGGCTAGCACAGATACGCAGTATTTT
NA	TRBV21-1	NA	TRBJ2-4	CASSPWGGSKNIQYF	TGTGCCAGCAGCCCCTGGGGAGGGTCCAAAAACATTCAGTACTTC
NA	TRBV4-1	NA	TRBJ1-6	CASSQSRAGEDNSPLHF	TGCGCCAGCAGCCAATCTCGGGCAGGGGAGGATAATTCACCCCTCCACTTT
NA	TRBV6-5	NA	TRBJ1-2	CASSLDRSYGYTF	TGTGCCAGCAGTCTGGACAGAAGTTATGGCTACACCTTC
NA	TRBV6-2/TRBV6-3	NA	TRBJ2-3	CASSNRGGPKTDTQYF	TGTGCCAGCAGCAATAGGGGGGGGCCTAAAACAGATACGCAGTATTTT
NA	TRBV10-3	NA	TRBJ1-4	CAIRAGESEKLFF	TGTGCCATCAGGGCCGGGGAGTCTGAAAAACTGTTTTTT
NA	TRBV27	TRBD2	TRBJ2-1	CATDAGGEQFF	TGTGCCACCGACGCGGGGGGTGAGCAGTTCTTC
NA	TRBV12-5	TRBD2	TRBJ2-1	CASLGAGAWGEQFF	TGTGCTAGTTTGGGAGCGGGAGCTTGGGGTGAGCAGTTCTTC
NA	TRBV3-1/TRBV3-2	NA	TRBJ1-2	CASSLDGLYGYTF	TGTGCCAGCAGCCTCGACGGACTCTATGGCTACACCTTC
NA	TRBV2	TRBD2	TRBJ2-2	CASSGLAGAGELFF	TGTGCCAGCAGTGGCCTAGCGGGAGCCGGGGAGCTGTTTTTT
NA	TRBV2	TRBD2	TRBJ2-5	CASNPTGGPGTQYF	TGTGCCAGCAATCCTACGGGAGGGCCTGGGACCCAGTACTTC
NA	TRBV18	NA	TRBJ2-1	CASSPGSYNEQFF	TGTGCCAGCTCACCGGGCTCCTACAATGAGCAGTTCTTC
NA	TRBV19	NA	TRBJ2-3	CASSIGNGVTSTDTQYF	TGTGCCAGTAGTATCGGCAACGGGGTCACTAGCACAGATACGCAGTATTTT
NA	TRBV5-1	NA	TRBJ1-1	CASSLVTIAAEAFF	TGCGCCAGCAGCTTGGTGACAATCGCCGCTGAAGCTTTCTTT
NA	TRBV28	NA	TRBJ2-5	CASSPLGGAEETQYF	TGTGCCAGCAGCCCGCTCGGGGGCGCGGAAGAGACCCAGTACTTC
NA	TRBV30	NA	TRBJ1-2	CAWSLPPVSAYGYTF	TGTGCCTGGAGTTTACCCCCGGTGTCGGCCTATGGCTACACCTTC
NA	TRBV27	TRBD2	TRBJ2-7	CASSYGTSGKREQYF	TGTGCCAGCAGTTACGGGACTAGCGGGAAACGGGAGCAGTACTTC
NA	TRBV4-3	NA	TRBJ1-2	CASSQDIGVEGYTF	TGCGCCAGCAGCCAAGATATAGGGGTTGAAGGCTACACCTTC
NA	TRBV30	NA	TRBJ2-7	CAWSRGLSYEQYF	TGTGCCTGGAGTCGCGGGTTATCCTACGAGCAGTACTTC
NA	TRBV11-2	NA	TRBJ1-2	CASSLDRAGGYGYTF	TGTGCCAGCAGCTTAGATAGGGCGGGGGGCTATGGCTACACCTTC
NA	TRBV7-2	NA	TRBJ2-7	CASSFVGGSASYEQYF	TGTGCCAGCAGCTTCGTGGGGGGTTCTGCCTCCTACGAGCAGTACTTC
once	TRBV5-4	TRBD2	TRBJ2-7	CASSFSPSGSLVYEQYF	TGTGCCAGCAGCTTCTCGCCTAGCGGGAGTCTGGTCTACGAGCAGTACTTC
NA	TRBV10-3	NA	TRBJ1-5	CAISGIGNSNQPQHF	TGTGCCATCAGTGGGATTGGGAATAGCAATCAGCCCCAGCATTTT
NA	TRBV14	NA	TRBJ2-3	CASSHLRGADTDTQYF	TGTGCCAGCAGCCACCTTCGGGGGGCGGACACAGATACGCAGTATTTT
NA	TRBV18	TRBD2	TRBJ2-5	CASSHGTSGRIKTQYF	TGTGCCAGCTCACACGGGACTAGCGGGAGGATAAAGACCCAGTACTTC
NA	TRBV2	NA	TRBJ1-1	CASRTIGSNTEAFF	TGTGCCAGCAGGACCATCGGGTCGAACACTGAAGCTTTCTTT
NA	TRBV5-1	NA	TRBJ2-7	CASSLQSYEQYF	TGCGCCAGCAGCTTACAGTCCTACGAGCAGTACTTC
NA	TRBV7-3	TRBD1	TRBJ1-1	CASSSDRGTEAFF	TGTGCCAGCAGCTCCGACAGGGGCACTGAAGCTTTCTTT
NA	TRBV28	TRBD2	TRBJ2-7	CASMVGGGYIYEQYF	TGTGCCAGCATGGTTGGGGGGGGATATATCTACGAGCAGTACTTC
NA	TRBV28	NA	TRBJ2-5	CASSLYYGSQETQYF	TGTGCCAGCAGTTTATACTACGGCAGTCAAGAGACCCAGTACTTC
NA	TRBV7-9	NA	TRBJ1-5	CASSLDGGPQPQHF	TGTGCCAGCAGCTTAGATGGGGGGCCTCAGCCCCAGCATTTT
NA	TRBV20-1	NA	TRBJ2-7	CSAKGGREQYF	TGCAGTGCCAAAGGGGGGCGCGAGCAGTACTTC
NA	TRBV3-1/TRBV3-2	NA	TRBJ2-7	CASSQVVYEQYF	TGTGCCAGCAGCCAAGTAGTGTACGAGCAGTACTTC
NA	TRBV19	TRBD2	TRBJ2-2	CASSQPGTSVGGELFF	TGTGCCAGTAGTCAACCTGGGACTAGCGTCGGCGGGGAGCTGTTTTTT
NA	TRBV3-1/TRBV3-2	TRBD2	TRBJ2-3	CASSQGAGGDTQYF	TGTGCCAGCAGCCAAGGGGCGGGAGGGGATACGCAGTATTTT